This is a list of T cell receptor beta chains from one sample in a study of T-cell reconstitution after alpha-beta-depleted transplantation in children. TCRdb analysed the PCR reads with MiXCR anew, one entry per CDR3 protein. Counted here are around 680,000 distinct CDR3 sequences, roughly 17% occurring once; the ten biggest clones make up approximately 1%. The sequences come from PBMCs from the stem cell graft donor, collected from the stem cell graft. The source is a human donor who donated a stem cell graft to a child with acute myeloid leukemia. The CDR3 runs from the conserved cysteine through the conserved F or W. The D gene is left open where the match is weak. Rows give clone size only sometimes, using once, few, many, or a class for an expanded clone.

many	TRBV6-5	TRBJ2-1	-	CASSYDSPRYNEQFF	TGTGCCAGCAGTTATGACAGCCCAAGATACAATGAGCAGTTCTTC
many	TRBV5-5	TRBJ2-3	TRBD2	CASSSSGGGGSSTDTQYF	TGTGCCAGCAGCTCAAGCGGGGGGGGTGGTTCTAGCACAGATACGCAGTATTTT
many	TRBV20-1	TRBJ2-1	TRBD2	CSARDGPILAGGSNEQFF	TGCAGTGCTAGAGATGGCCCCATCCTAGCGGGGGGGTCGAATGAGCAGTTCTTC
many	TRBV15	TRBJ2-1	TRBD1	CATSSLGQGWGEQFF	TGTGCCACCAGCAGCTTGGGACAGGGTTGGGGTGAGCAGTTCTTC
once	TRBV2	TRBJ2-1	TRBD2	CASSAGLAGANNEQFF	TGTGCCAGCAGTGCTGGACTAGCGGGGGCCAACAATGAGCAGTTCTTC
many	TRBV7-2	TRBJ1-1	TRBD1	CASSARQGGMNTEAFF	TGTGCCAGCAGCGCCAGACAGGGGGGCATGAACACTGAAGCTTTCTTT
few	TRBV10-3	TRBJ1-2	-	CAISGANYGYTF	TGTGCCATCAGTGGAGCAAACTATGGCTACACCTTC
-	TRBV4-3	TRBJ2-7	TRBD2	CASSPTLAGLNYVQYF	TGCGCCAGCAGCCCAACCCTAGCGGGTTTAAACTACGTGCAGTACTTC
-	TRBV7-2	TRBJ2-2	-	CASTEGGRNTGELFF	TGTGCCAGCACCGAAGGAGGGAGGAACACCGGGGAGCTGTTTTTT
few	TRBV5-6	TRBJ2-2	-	CASSFLGQQNTGELFF	TGTGCCAGCAGCTTCCTCGGACAGCAGAACACCGGGGAGCTGTTTTTT
many	TRBV6-6	TRBJ2-1	-	CASSYKGDEQFF	TGTGCCAGCAGTTACAAGGGGGATGAGCAGTTCTTC
few	TRBV6-1	TRBJ2-3	TRBD2	CASSPGLAGSDTQYF	TGTGCCAGCAGTCCGGGACTAGCGGGTTCAGATACGCAGTATTTT
few	TRBV15	TRBJ2-4	TRBD2	CATSRGVNEAGGNIQYF	TGTGCCACCAGCAGAGGGGTTAACGAAGCGGGGGGAAACATTCAGTACTTC
many	TRBV24-1	TRBJ2-1	-	CATSEAGLGEQFF	TGTGCCACCAGTGAGGCTGGGCTCGGGGAGCAGTTCTTC
-	TRBV20-1	TRBJ2-7	TRBD1	CSATPGQGEPSSYEQYF	TGCAGTGCGACTCCGGGACAGGGGGAACCCAGCTCCTACGAGCAGTACTTC
many	TRBV25-1	TRBJ2-3	TRBD1	CASSEPGTGGDTQYF	TGTGCCAGCAGTGAACCTGGGACAGGGGGAGATACGCAGTATTTT
-	TRBV12-3/TRBV12-4	TRBJ2-1	-	CASSFKGQGGNEQFF	TGTGCCAGCAGTTTCAAGGGTCAGGGTGGCAATGAGCAGTTCTTC
-	TRBV21-1	TRBJ2-7	-	CASSKTGFAYEQYF	TGTGCCAGCAGCAAAACAGGGTTCGCCTACGAGCAGTACTTC
many	TRBV20-1	TRBJ2-5	-	CSASRGQLKETQYF	TGCAGTGCTAGCCGAGGACAGCTAAAAGAGACCCAGTACTTC
many	TRBV20-1	TRBJ1-1	-	CSVFGTQLTMNTEAFF	TGCAGTGTTTTCGGGACTCAGCTTACTATGAACACTGAAGCTTTCTTT
few	TRBV7-2	TRBJ1-4	TRBD1	CASSLSRGENEKLFF	TGTGCCAGCAGCTTAAGCAGGGGGGAAAATGAAAAACTGTTTTTT
many	TRBV29-1	TRBJ2-1	-	CSVASGGSYNEQFF	TGCAGCGTTGCCAGCGGTGGCTCCTACAATGAGCAGTTCTTC
few	TRBV29-1	TRBJ2-2	TRBD2	CSVEDPTSGGARTGELFF	TGCAGCGTTGAAGATCCTACTAGCGGGGGGGCAAGAACCGGGGAGCTGTTTTTT
few	TRBV7-9	TRBJ2-1	TRBD1	CASSLLRQGDEQFF	TGTGCCAGCAGCCTCTTAAGACAGGGGGATGAGCAGTTCTTC
few	TRBV29-1	TRBJ1-5	-	CSVRAGTGLGQPQHF	TGCAGCGTTCGGGCCGGGACGGGCTTAGGTCAGCCCCAGCATTTT
-	TRBV20-1	TRBJ2-3	-	CSARGLALSTDTQYF	TGCAGTGCCCGGGGGCTAGCGCTGAGCACAGATACGCAGTATTTT
few	TRBV7-2	TRBJ1-2	TRBD1	CASSLGTGVVNTF	TGTGCCAGCAGCTTAGGGACAGGGGTCGTAAACACCTTC
-	TRBV27	TRBJ2-6	-	CASSLSGGTPHESGANVLTF	TGTGCCAGCAGTTTATCGGGAGGGACACCTCACGAGTCTGGGGCCAACGTCCTGACTTTC
-	TRBV27	TRBJ1-2	-	CASSLGFGSNYGYTF	TGTGCCAGCAGTTTAGGGTTTGGCAGTAACTATGGCTACACCTTC
many	TRBV20-1	TRBJ2-1	TRBD1	CSASSGTGKNEQFF	TGCAGTGCTAGTTCCGGGACAGGGAAGAATGAGCAGTTCTTC
many	TRBV20-1	TRBJ2-1	TRBD2	CSARRESGGGYNEQFF	TGCAGTGCTAGACGGGAGAGCGGGGGGGGATATAATGAGCAGTTCTTC
-	TRBV7-8	TRBJ1-1	-	CASSSGHMNTEAFF	TGTGCCAGCAGCTCGGGACACATGAACACTGAAGCTTTCTTT
-	TRBV12-3/TRBV12-4	TRBJ2-5	TRBD2	CASSLKAGGTETQYF	TGTGCCAGCAGTTTAAAAGCGGGGGGGACGGAGACCCAGTACTTC
-	TRBV2	TRBJ1-2	-	CASSGAANYGYTF	TGTGCCAGCAGTGGGGCCGCTAACTATGGCTACACCTTC
many	TRBV12-3/TRBV12-4	TRBJ2-3	-	CASSRRTDTQYF	TGTGCCAGCAGTCGCCGCACAGATACGCAGTATTTT
few	TRBV12-3/TRBV12-4	TRBJ2-5	-	CASSVGPGRETQYF	TGTGCCAGCAGTGTGGGACCGGGGCGAGAGACCCAGTACTTC
many	TRBV20-1	TRBJ1-2	-	CSARVGGTGYTF	TGCAGTGCTAGAGTTGGGGGTACTGGCTACACCTTC